One and the same sample provided the 25 T cell receptor beta chains below, sequenced in a study of shared clonotypes between healthy human individuals. Produced via immunoSEQ multiplex PCR; TCRdb's table is partial and in-frame only. The sample contains 2,500,000 or so clones, about 90% of which appear only once. The specimen was naive CD4+ T cells from PBMCs. The sample's subset: CD45RA+ positively selected. Receptors were obtained from a man between 18 and 35 years old in good health. Some clones in this sample may be carry-over from other donors' samples.

This clone showed up just once. This chain uses TRBV9 with TRBJ2-1; tentatively, D is TRBD1 or TRBD2 (5 bases each). The CDR3 is made up of 14 amino acids. V was trimmed by 3 bases and J by 7 bases, leaving 14 bases between them. Germline CDR1 reads SGDLS; CDR2 reads YYNGEE. CDR3 DNA sequence: TGTGCCAGCAGCGCCGGGACCTGGGCGAATGAGCAGTTCTTC. Its protein product is CASSAGTWANEQFF. Variable domain in full (rest from reference TRBV9 and TRBJ2-1): DSGVTQTPKHLITATGQRVTLRCSPRSGDLSVYWYQQSLDQGLQFLIQYYNGEERAKGNILERFSAQQFPDLHSELNLSSLELGDSALYFCASSAGTWANEQFFGPGTRLTVL.

Remarks on this clone: The same CDR3 arises from other DNA sequences in this sample as well. The gene calls are TRBV18 and TRBJ2-5; 7 bases align to TRBD1. Germline values: CDR1 KGHSH, CDR2 LQKENI. The CDR3 spans 14 residues. J was trimmed by 2 bases and V by 2 bases; bases with no gene match: 2. The DNA for the CDR3 is TGTGCCAGCTCACCAGGCAGGGGGCAAGAGACCCAGTACTTC. Amino acid sequence: CASSPGRGQETQYF.

The chain couples TRBV28 to TRBJ1-1; D call uncertain. CDR1 and CDR2 (germline): MDHEN, SYDVKM. Trimming took off 5 bases at V and 0 bases at J, with 10 bases between the two ends. CDR3 length equals 14 residues. The CDR3 sequence: CASSPSFLNTEAFF. The DNA of the CDR3 is TGTGCCAGCAGTCCAAGTTTCTTGAACACTGAAGCTTTCTTT.

Points on this clone: The sample carries other DNA sequences with the same CDR3. This sequence joins TRBV25-1 and TRBJ1-2; D is uncertain. Germline V gene data show CDR1 as MGHDK and CDR2 as SYGVNS. Trimming left V 2 bases short and J 2 bases short, with 6 bases between. The CDR3 has 13 residues. Written as DNA, the CDR3 is TGTGCCAGCAGTGAAGGTCAGAACTATGGCTACACCTTC. Translating gives CASSEGQNYGYTF.

This chain connects TRBV7-3 to TRBJ1-1; D possibly corresponds to TRBD1 (5 bases). Deletions cut 5 bases from V and 1 base from J, with 8 bases between. This CDR3 comprises 13 residues. The germline gives CDR1 SGHTA, CDR2 FQGTGA. CDR3 protein: CASSTTANTEAFF. CDR3 nucleotides: TGTGCCAGCAGCACGACAGCGAACACTGAAGCTTTCTTT.

The chain uses TRBV7-3 and TRBJ1-3; weak D call: TRBD1 (6 bases). Germline CDR1 and CDR2: SGHTA and FQGTGA. With 5 bases removed from V and 0 bases from J, the gap between germline ends came to 11 bases. The CDR3 totals 15 residues. CDR3 region: CASSPQGSSGNTIYF. The CDR3 region has the DNA TGTGCCAGCAGCCCGCAGGGGAGCTCTGGAAACACCATATATTTT.

This clone has a handful of counts. The rearrangement uses TRBV28 and TRBJ1-1, with no clear D. The V end was cut by 5 bases, the J end by 8 bases, with 12 bases between. The length of the CDR3 is 12 residues. The germline CDR1 and CDR2 sequences are MDHEN and SYDVKM. The CDR3 sequence is CASSLRPGEAFF. The CDR3, as DNA: TGTGCCAGCAGTCTAAGACCGGGAGAAGCTTTCTTT.

The chain employs TRBV5-4 and TRBJ2-6; TRBD1 matches 7 bases. CDR1 and CDR2 (germline): SGHNT, YYREEE (reference sequence). The ends lost 4 bases at V and 4 bases at J; junction bases unmatched: 14. There are 18 residues in the CDR3. The CDR3 region is CASSPGDGRGWGANVLTF. CDR3 in DNA: TGTGCCAGCAGCCCCGGAGATGGCAGGGGGTGGGGGGCCAACGTCCTGACTTTC.

This clone has a single count. The chain links TRBV5-4 to TRBJ2-2; D gene unclear. This CDR3 contains 16 residues. Trimming took off 5 bases at V and 1 base at J, with 15 bases between the two ends. Per germline, CDR1 SGHNT and CDR2 YYREEE (reference sequence). The CDR3 DNA reads TGTGCCAGCAGTCCCCAGGCTATCGTGAACACCGGGGAGCTGTTTTTT. Translating it yields CASSPQAIVNTGELFF. The entire variable domain, with the rest obtained from reference TRBV5-4 and TRBJ2-2, is as follows: ETGVTQSPTHLIKTRGQQVTLRCSSQSGHNTVSWYQQALGQGPQFIFQYYREEENGRGNFPPRFSGLQFPNYSSELNVNALELDDSALYLCASSPQAIVNTGELFFGEGSRLTVL.

The chain recombines TRBV2 with TRBJ1-1; D gene unclear. From germline, CDR1 is SNHLY and CDR2 FYNNEI. V was trimmed by 3 bases and J by 3 bases, leaving 8 bases between them. This CDR3 has 13 amino acids. The CDR3 reads CASSEQVDTEAFF. CDR3 DNA: TGTGCCAGCAGTGAGCAGGTTGACACTGAAGCTTTCTTT.

Notes on this clone: Other DNA sequences in the same sample also yield this CDR3. V usage is TRBV7-3 and J usage is TRBJ2-7, with no clear D. The CDR3 spans 12 residues. V lost 1 base, J lost 6 bases, and 7 bases lay in between. CDR1 SGHTA and CDR2 FQGTGA come from the germline V gene. CDR3 amino acids: CASSLNGGEQYF. The CDR3 DNA reads as TGTGCCAGCAGCTTAAACGGCGGCGAGCAGTACTTC.

The genes are TRBV19 and TRBJ2-7; 7 bases fit TRBD1. The germline V gene has CDR1 LNHDA and CDR2 SQIVND (reference sequence). V was clipped by 4 bases and J by 2 bases; unmatched bases: 8. The CDR3 totals 15 residues. CDR3 residues: CASSSFRQGTYEQYF. The CDR3 region has the DNA TGTGCCAGTAGTAGTTTCAGACAGGGAACCTACGAGCAGTACTTC.

CDR3 coding DNA: TGCAGCGTTGAAGATCGAAGAGGGCAGACCGCACTTCGGGAGACCCAGTACTTC. Translated, it gives CSVEDRRGQTALRETQYF. The chain carries TRBV29-1 and TRBJ2-5; tentatively, D is TRBD2 (5 bases). The CDR3 runs 18 residues. Germline V gene sequence: CDR1 SQVTM, CDR2 ANQGSEA. The V end was cut by 0 bases, the J end by 5 bases, with 25 bases between.

The chain uses TRBV6-5 and TRBJ2-2; D gene unclear. Germline V lookup: CDR1 MNHEY, CDR2 SVGAGI. CDR3 length: 15 residues. Trimming left V 1 base short and J 4 bases short, with 10 bases between. The CDR3: CASSYWRSSTGELFF. Here the CDR3 DNA reads TGTGCCAGCAGTTACTGGCGTAGTTCCACCGGGGAGCTGTTTTTT.

This clone came up a few times. The chain joins TRBV29-1 to TRBJ1-1, with D uncertain. The CDR3 spans 12 residues. Trimming pared 3 bases from V and 3 bases from J, leaving 8 bases between. CDR1 and CDR2 (germline): SQVTM, ANQGSEA. The CDR3 coding sequence is TGCAGCGTTGAGATCTTCGACACTGAAGCTTTCTTT. Translated, it gives CSVEIFDTEAFF.

The V and J genes are TRBV6-6 and TRBJ1-2; TRBD1 is a possible D gene (5 bases). Germline assignment: CDR1 MNHNY and CDR2 SVGAGI (reference sequence). This CDR3 contains 13 residues. V was clipped by 6 bases and J by 5 bases, with 13 bases between them. The CDR3 is CASSPGTGYGYTF. The CDR3 bases are TGTGCCAGCAGCCCCGGGACCGGTTATGGCTACACCTTC.

The V and J genes are TRBV25-1 and TRBJ2-1, with 9 bases fitting TRBD2. The CDR3 is made up of 16 amino acids. CDR1 is MGHDK, CDR2 SYGVNS, per germline. Losses at the gene ends were 4 bases for V and 9 bases for J; bases not matched to a gene: 13. The CDR3 region is CASSAGGGSGRIEQFF. CDR3 nucleotides: TGTGCCAGCAGTGCCGGCGGTGGTAGCGGGAGAATTGAGCAGTTCTTC.

V usage is TRBV6-4 and J usage is TRBJ2-1; TRBD2 agrees at 15 bases. Germline-derived CDR1 and CDR2 are MRHNA and SNTAGT. The CDR3 spans 14 residues. The J segment lost 10 bases and the V segment lost 6 bases, leaving 4 bases of the junction unmatched. CDR3 sequence reads: CASSGTSGRNEQFF. CDR3 DNA sequence: TGTGCCAGCAGCGGGACTAGCGGGAGGAACGAGCAGTTCTTC.

This chain connects TRBV29-1 to TRBJ2-7; no clear D. The germline V gene has CDR1 SQVTM and CDR2 ANQGSEA. Between the trimmed V and J ends, which lost 4 bases and 4 bases, there was a span of 8 bases. This CDR3 has 11 amino acids. Here the CDR3 reads CSVGVLYEQYF. The CDR3 DNA follows: TGCAGCGTTGGGGTCCTTTACGAGCAGTACTTC.

DNA of the CDR3: TGCGCCAGCAGCCCCACGGGGACTCCATACGAGCAGTACTTC. Protein product: CASSPTGTPYEQYF. V usage is TRBV5-1 and J usage is TRBJ2-7; D is perhaps TRBD2 (6 bases). CDR3 length: 14 residues. In germline, CDR1 is SGHRS, CDR2 YFSETQ. V shed 4 bases and J shed 4 bases, with 15 bases lying between them. Supplemented by reference TRBV5-1 and TRBJ2-7, the full variable domain reads KAGVTQTPRYLIKTRGQQVTLSCSPISGHRSVSWYQQTPGQGLQFLFEYFSETQRNKGNFPGRFSGRQFSNSRSEMNVSTLELGDSALYLCASSPTGTPYEQYFGPGTRLTVT.

The chain uses TRBV5-1 and TRBJ2-7; TRBD1 matches at 9 bases. Trimming at V came to 3 bases and at J to 1 base, leaving 8 bases not matched to a gene. Germline lookup yields CDR1 SGHRS and CDR2 YFSETQ. The CDR3 has 16 amino acids. The CDR3 DNA reads TGCGCCAGCAGCTGGACGACAGGGGGAACGTCCTACGAGCAGTACTTC. Protein sequence: CASSWTTGGTSYEQYF.

This clone was detected once. The rearrangement joins TRBV5-6 to TRBJ1-5, with TRBD1 as a possible D gene (6 bases). Germline V gives CDR1 SGHDT, CDR2 YYEEEE. This CDR3 comprises 16 residues. Trimming removed 3 bases at V and 0 bases at J, with 13 bases between. The CDR3 spells CASSSKQGYSNQPQHF. CDR3 in DNA: TGTGCCAGCAGCTCTAAACAGGGTTATAGCAATCAGCCCCAGCATTTT.

This rearrangement joins TRBV6-6 to TRBJ2-3; D is undetermined. V was cut by 2 bases and J by 0 bases, with 6 bases left in between. The CDR3 has 14 amino acids. The germline V gene encodes CDR1 MNHNY and CDR2 SVGAGI (reference sequence). This CDR3 is CASSYDGSTDTQYF. The CDR3, as DNA: TGTGCCAGCAGTTACGACGGCAGCACAGATACGCAGTATTTT.

This chain links TRBV5-1 with TRBJ2-1, with D maybe TRBD2 (6 bases). The length of the CDR3 is 15 residues. V was cut by 0 bases and J by 4 bases, with 11 bases left in between. From germline, CDR1 is SGHRS and CDR2 YFSETQ. CDR3: CASSLGFGGYNEQFF. The CDR3 DNA reads TGCGCCAGCAGCTTGGGCTTTGGGGGGTACAATGAGCAGTTCTTC.

On this clone: The same CDR3 arises from other DNA sequences in this sample as well. The chain uses TRBV7-3 and TRBJ2-2; D not certain. V shed 2 bases and J shed 4 bases, with 8 bases lying between them. The V gene's germline CDR1 is SGHTA and CDR2 FQGTGA. The CDR3 runs to 14 residues. The CDR3 loop is CASSLGTSTGELFF. As DNA, the CDR3 is TGTGCCAGCAGCTTAGGAACAAGCACCGGGGAGCTGTTTTTT. Variable domain in full (rest from reference TRBV7-3 and TRBJ2-2): GAGVSQTPSNKVTEKGKYVELRCDPISGHTALYWYRQSLGQGPEFLIYFQGTGAADDSGLPNDRFFAVRPEGSVSTLKIQRTERGDSAVYLCASSLGTSTGELFFGEGSRLTVL.